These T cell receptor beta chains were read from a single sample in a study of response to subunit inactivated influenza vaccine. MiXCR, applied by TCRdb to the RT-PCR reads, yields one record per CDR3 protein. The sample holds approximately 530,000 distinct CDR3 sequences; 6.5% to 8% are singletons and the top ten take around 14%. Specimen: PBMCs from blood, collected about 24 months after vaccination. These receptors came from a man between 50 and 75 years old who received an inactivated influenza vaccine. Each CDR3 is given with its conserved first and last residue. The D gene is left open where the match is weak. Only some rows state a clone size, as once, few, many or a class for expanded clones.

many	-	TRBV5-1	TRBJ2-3	CASSQQGTSTDTQYF	TGCGCCAGCAGTCAACAGGGTACGAGCACAGATACGCAGTATTTT
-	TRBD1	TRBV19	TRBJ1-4	CASSISWTGEKLFF	TGTGCCAGTAGTATCTCGTGGACAGGAGAAAAACTGTTTTTT
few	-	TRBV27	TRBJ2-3	CASSLSVSIWGDTQYF	TGTGCCAGCAGTTTATCGGTATCCATCTGGGGGGATACGCAGTATTTT
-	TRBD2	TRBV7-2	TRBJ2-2	CASSLAESGGNTGELFF	TGTGCCAGCAGCTTAGCGGAAAGCGGGGGGAATACCGGGGAGCTGTTTTTT
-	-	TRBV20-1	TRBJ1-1	CSARKVTEAFF	TGCAGTGCGCGAAAGGTAACTGAAGCTTTCTTT
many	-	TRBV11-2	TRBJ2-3	CASSILTPISTDTQYF	TGTGCCAGCAGCATTCTCACCCCTATTAGCACAGATACGCAGTATTTT
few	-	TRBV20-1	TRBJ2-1	CSARETAYNEQFF	TGCAGTGCTAGAGAGACAGCCTACAATGAGCAGTTCTTC
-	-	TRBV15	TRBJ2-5	CATRPGHQETQYF	TGTGCCACCCGCCCCGGGCACCAAGAGACCCAGTACTTC
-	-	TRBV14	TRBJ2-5	CASSQGFRGGETQYF	TGTGCCAGCAGCCAAGGTTTTAGGGGAGGAGAGACCCAGTACTTC
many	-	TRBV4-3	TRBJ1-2	CASSQTLGAGYGYTF	TGCGCCAGCAGCCAAACTCTGGGGGCCGGCTATGGCTACACCTTC
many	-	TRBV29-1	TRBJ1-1	CSVEGTVQTNTEAFF	TGCAGCGTTGAAGGTACGGTACAGACGAACACTGAAGCTTTCTTT
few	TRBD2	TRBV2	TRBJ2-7	CASRRRLAEYEQYF	TGTGCCAGCAGGAGACGACTAGCGGAATACGAGCAGTACTTC
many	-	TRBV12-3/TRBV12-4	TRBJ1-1	CASSPTGTLEAFF	TGTGCCAGCAGCCCAACCGGGACTTTGGAAGCTTTCTTT
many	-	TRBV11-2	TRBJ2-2	CASSLGGLRPGELFF	TGTGCCAGCAGCTTAGGGGGTCTCCGGCCCGGGGAGCTGTTTTTT
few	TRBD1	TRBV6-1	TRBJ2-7	CASTDSGTGGWNEQYF	TGTGCCAGCACCGATAGCGGGACAGGGGGCTGGAACGAGCAGTACTTC
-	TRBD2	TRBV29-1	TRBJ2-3	CSVRSGSLTDTQYF	TGCAGCGTTCGTAGCGGGAGTCTAACAGATACGCAGTATTTT
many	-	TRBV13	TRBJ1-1	CASSFWAGLLNTEAFF	TGTGCCAGCAGCTTTTGGGCAGGGCTTCTGAACACTGAAGCTTTCTTT
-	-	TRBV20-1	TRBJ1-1	CSARDPGEGRAFF	TGCAGTGCTAGAGACCCAGGGGAAGGAAGGGCTTTCTTT
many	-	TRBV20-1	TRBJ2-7	CSARKADYEQYF	TGCAGTGCTAGAAAGGCGGACTACGAGCAGTACTTC
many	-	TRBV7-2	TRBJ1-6	CASSPEANSPLHF	TGTGCCAGCAGCCCCGAGGCTAATTCACCCCTCCACTTT
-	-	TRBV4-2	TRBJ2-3	CASSQDRPKDTQYF	TGTGCCAGCAGCCAAGATCGGCCGAAAGATACGCAGTATTTT
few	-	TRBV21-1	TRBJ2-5	CASSHTGTSGPETQYF	TGTGCCAGCAGCCACACCGGGACTAGTGGTCCAGAGACCCAGTACTTC
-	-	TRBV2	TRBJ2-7	CASSKGSEQYF	TGTGCCAGCAGCAAGGGGTCCGAGCAGTACTTC
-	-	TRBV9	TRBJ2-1	CASSVGAVSYNEQFF	TGTGCCAGCAGCGTTGGGGCGGTCTCCTACAATGAGCAGTTCTTC
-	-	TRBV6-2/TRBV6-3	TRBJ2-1	CASSYSRQKSLTLPYNEQFF	TGTGCCAGCAGTTACTCGAGACAGAAATCCCTTACACTGCCCTACAATGAGCAGTTCTTC
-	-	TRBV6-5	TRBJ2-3	CASSSGQIPSTDTQYF	TGTGCCAGCAGCAGCGGACAGATCCCTAGCACAGATACGCAGTATTTT
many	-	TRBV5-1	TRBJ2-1	CASSLGWNEKFF	TGCGCCAGCAGCTTGGGATGGAATGAAAAGTTCTTC
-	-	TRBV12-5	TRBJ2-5	CASGLISGGHETQYF	TGTGCTAGTGGTTTGATATCCGGTGGCCACGAGACCCAGTACTTC
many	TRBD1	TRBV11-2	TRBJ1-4	CASSQGTVTELFF	TGTGCCAGCAGCCAAGGGACAGTGACGGAACTGTTTTTT
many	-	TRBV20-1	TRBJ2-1	CSAEPRSGLNEQFF	TGCAGTGCCGAACCTAGAAGCGGGCTCAATGAGCAGTTCTTC
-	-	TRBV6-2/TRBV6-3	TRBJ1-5	CASNPGGGSRQPQHF	TGTGCCAGCAACCCCGGGGGGGGTTCACGCCAGCCCCAGCATTTT
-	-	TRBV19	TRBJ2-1	CASSIIAASYNEQFF	TGTGCCAGTAGTATCATAGCAGCCTCCTACAATGAGCAGTTCTTC
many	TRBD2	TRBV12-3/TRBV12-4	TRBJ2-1	CASSFYSGGINEQFF	TGTGCCAGCAGTTTTTATAGCGGGGGTATCAATGAGCAGTTCTTC
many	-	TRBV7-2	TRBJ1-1	CASSFGTRAEAFF	TGTGCCAGCAGCTTCGGGACAAGGGCTGAAGCTTTCTTT
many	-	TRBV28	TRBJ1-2	CASSLLSVGYTF	TGTGCCAGCAGTTTATTATCGGTTGGCTACACCTTC
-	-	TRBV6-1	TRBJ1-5	CASSPRGGPQPQHF	TGTGCCAGCAGCCCTAGGGGGGGACCTCAGCCCCAGCATTTT
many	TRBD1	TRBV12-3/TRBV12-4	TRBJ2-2	CASSLRYRGTGELFF	TGTGCCAGCAGTTTGCGGTACAGGGGGACCGGGGAGCTGTTTTTT